The present T cell receptor beta chain was sequenced within a study of blood T cell repertoires in COVID-19. Study-level background: Material from acute and convalescent COVID-19 was sourced from the United States, Italy and Spain.

In terms of age and location, participants ranged from roughly 18 to 90 years and lived in about two dozen US areas. In the 2 weeks before study entry, exposed participants met a COVID-19 case, which was PCR-confirmed or clinician-diagnosed. Study processing details: Estimation of nucleated cell counts was performed using reference gene primer amplification. TCRdb keeps only in-frame clones here, not all; method: immunoSEQ multiplex PCR. V and J calls plus clone size are reproduced from that table; the DNA served to infer D and trimming. The sample yields over 200,000 clones, 70% to 90% seen once. CDR1 SGHDT and CDR2 YYEEEE come from the germline V gene. There are 16 residues in the CDR3. The J segment lost 5 bases and the V segment lost 0 bases, leaving 8 bases of the junction unmatched.

Sequencing was done on a sample of PBMCs or T cells enriched from blood (not recorded which). The sequence was obtained from a woman aged 25 to 39 who had been exposed to COVID-19. This rearrangement joins TRBV5-6 to TRBJ2-1; 7 positions match TRBD1. The CDR3 DNA follows: TGTGCCAGCAGCTTGGGAAACACAGGGGTAAACAATGAGCAGTTCTTC. Amino acid sequence: CASSLGNTGVNNEQFF.